This TCR beta chain was recorded in a study of blood T cell repertoires in COVID-19. The overall study: Material from acute and convalescent COVID-19 was sourced from the United States, Italy and Spain. Sources were T cells, B-cell-depleted T cells, or PBMCs; the material itself was cDNA or gDNA.

V lost 0 bases, J lost 4 bases, and 10 bases lay in between. Germline V gene sequence: CDR1 MGHRA, CDR2 YSYEKL. CDR3 size: 15 residues. How the authors handled the data: For nucleated cells, counts were estimated from reference gene primer amplification. TCRdb's table, derived via immunoSEQ multiplex PCR, lists solely in-frame clones and lacks some. The V and J calls and clone size are taken from that table; D and trimming were inferred from the DNA. The sample includes about 66,000 clones, nearly 90% of them seen just once. There are a few counts of this clone. The chain combines TRBV4-1 with TRBJ1-5, with D unclear. The sequenced sample consisted of peripheral blood. This sequence was found in a man in his fifties or sixties with acute or convalescent COVID-19. CDR3 nucleotide sequence: TGCGCCAGCAGCCAAGAGTCGAATCGGAATCAGCCCCAGCATTTT. Its protein is CASSQESNRNQPQHF.